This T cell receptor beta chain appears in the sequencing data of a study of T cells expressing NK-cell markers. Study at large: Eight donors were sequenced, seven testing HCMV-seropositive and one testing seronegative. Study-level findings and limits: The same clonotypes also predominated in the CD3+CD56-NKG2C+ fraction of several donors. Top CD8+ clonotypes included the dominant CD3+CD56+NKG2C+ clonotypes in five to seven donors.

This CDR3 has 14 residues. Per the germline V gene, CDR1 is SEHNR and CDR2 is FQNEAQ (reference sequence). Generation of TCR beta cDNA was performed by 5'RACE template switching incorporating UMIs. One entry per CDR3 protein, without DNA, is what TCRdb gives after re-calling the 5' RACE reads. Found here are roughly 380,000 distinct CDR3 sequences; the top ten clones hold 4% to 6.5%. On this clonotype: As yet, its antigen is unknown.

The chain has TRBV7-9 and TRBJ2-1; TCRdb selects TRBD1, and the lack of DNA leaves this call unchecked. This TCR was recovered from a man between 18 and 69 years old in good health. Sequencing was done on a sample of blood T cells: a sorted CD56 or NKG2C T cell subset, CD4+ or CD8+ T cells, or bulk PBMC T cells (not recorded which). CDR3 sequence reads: CASRKADRLNEQFF.